The 11 T cell receptor beta chains below all came from one sample that was sequenced in a study of cytomegalovirus exposure and HLA in healthy donors. Primers: 60 Vbeta forward and 13 Jbeta reverse. Data came from immunoSEQ multiplex PCR; TCRdb stores just in-frame clones and leaves some out. The table lists 150,000 to 200,000 clones, over 75% of them singletons, with about 2% in the top ten. Sequenced input: PBMCs. These receptor sequences come from a woman in her 50s in good health and CMV-seronegative.

The chain couples TRBV11-2 to TRBJ1-2, with D maybe TRBD1 (6 bases). This CDR3 has 13 amino acids. Germline V CDR1 and CDR2: SGHAT, FQNNGV. The ends were cut back, 6 bases at V and 4 bases at J, with 12 bases in the middle. The CDR3 protein is CASSRDTGYGYTF. CDR3 DNA sequence: TGTGCCAGCAGTAGGGACACTGGCTATGGCTACACCTTC.

This clone was recorded a few times. The chain has TRBV2 and TRBJ1-2; a weak D match, TRBD1 (6 bases). V gave up 3 bases and J gave up 2 bases, with 19 bases separating them. From germline, CDR1 is SNHLY and CDR2 FYNNEI. The CDR3 totals 17 residues. CDR3 sequence: CASSDGTTSPPNYGYTF. Here the CDR3 DNA reads TGTGCCAGCAGTGACGGGACAACCTCCCCTCCGAACTATGGCTACACCTTC. Supplemented by reference TRBV2 and TRBJ1-2, the full variable domain reads EPEVTQTPSHQVTQMGQEVILRCVPISNHLYFYWYRQILGQKVEFLVSFYNNEISEKSEIFDDQFSVERPDGSNFTLKIRSTKLEDSAMYFCASSDGTTSPPNYGYTFGSGTRLTVV.

This sequence joins TRBV4-3 and TRBJ2-1; TRBD2 is a possible D gene (6 bases). The CDR3 has 13 amino acids. CDR1 is LGHNA, CDR2 YSLEER, per germline. V lost 0 bases, J lost 10 bases, and 10 bases lay in between. CDR3 DNA sequence: TGCGCCAGCAGCCAAGAGGAGGGGCGGGAGCAGTTCTTC. Its translation: CASSQEEGREQFF.

The chain combines TRBV6-5 with TRBJ2-7; D is undetermined. Germline CDR1 and CDR2: MNHEY and SVGAGI. The length of the CDR3 is 14 residues. With 2 bases removed from V and 3 bases from J, the gap between germline ends came to 11 bases. The CDR3 sequence is CASSYRRSSYEQYF. CDR3 DNA: TGTGCCAGCAGTTACCGAAGATCCAGCTACGAGCAGTACTTC.

The chain uses TRBV6-5 and TRBJ2-1, with 12 bases aligning to TRBD1. The germline gives CDR1 MNHEY, CDR2 SVGAGI. CDR3 length: 15 residues. V trimming: 7 bases; J trimming: 10 bases; junction bases outside the gene matches: 11. The CDR3 loop reads CASTRPGQGAREQFF. The CDR3, as DNA: TGTGCCAGCACCCGGCCGGGACAGGGGGCAAGGGAGCAGTTCTTC.

The chain carries TRBV7-2 and TRBJ2-1, with 13 nucleotides matching TRBD2. Germline V gene sequence: CDR1 SGHTA, CDR2 FQGNSA. V lost 5 bases and J lost 0; bases outside the gene matches: 7. The CDR3 covers 18 residues. CDR3 coding DNA: TGTGCCAGCAGCCAGGGACTAGCGGGACTCAGCTCCTACAATGAGCAGTTCTTC. Amino acid sequence: CASSQGLAGLSSYNEQFF.

V is TRBV10-1 and J is TRBJ1-3, with no clear D. This CDR3 is built from 12 residues. CDR1 is WNHNN, CDR2 SYGVQD, per germline (reference sequence). V gave up 6 bases and J gave up 1 base, with 4 bases separating them. The CDR3, as DNA: TGCGCCAGCAGGCGATCTGGAAACACCATATATTTT. Translation gives CASRRSGNTIYF.

The V gene is TRBV19, the J gene TRBJ1-1; TRBD1 aligns across 7 bases. V gave up 4 bases and J gave up 4 bases; unmatched junction bases: 9. Germline V gene sequence: CDR1 LNHDA, CDR2 SQIVND (reference sequence). The CDR3 is 15 residues long. CDR3 sequence (DNA): TGTGCCAGTAGTACCAGGACAGGCTACACCACTGAAGCTTTCTTT. This gives the protein CASSTRTGYTTEAFF. Together with reference TRBV19 and TRBJ1-1, the CDR3 gives the full variable domain: DGGITQSPKYLFRKEGQNVTLSCEQNLNHDAMYWYRQDPGQGLRLIYYSQIVNDFQKGDIAEGYSVSREKKESFPLTVTSAQKNPTAFYLCASSTRTGYTTEAFFGQGTRLTVV.

The chain carries TRBV7-2 and TRBJ2-6; the D gene is possibly TRBD2 (6 bases). V was shortened by 3 bases and J by 0 bases, with 12 bases between the two germline ends. The CDR3 is made up of 17 amino acids. CDR1 and CDR2 (germline): SGHTA, FQGNSA. This CDR3 is CASSFLAGRSGANVLTF. As DNA, the CDR3 is TGTGCCAGCAGCTTTCTTGCGGGGCGCTCTGGGGCCAACGTCCTGACTTTC. Looking up the rest from reference TRBV7-2 and TRBJ2-6 gives the full variable domain: GAGVSQSPSNKVTEKGKDVELRCDPISGHTALYWYRQSLGQGLEFLIYFQGNSAPDKSGLPSDRFSAERTGGSVSTLTIQRTQQEDSAVYLCASSFLAGRSGANVLTFGAGSRLTVL.

The genes are TRBV10-3 and TRBJ2-7; a weak D match, TRBD1 (8 bases). The CDR3 consists of 15 residues. V gave up 11 bases and J gave up 5 bases, with 25 bases separating them. Per germline, CDR1 ENHRY and CDR2 SYGVKD. This CDR3 reads CAARGQETSNNEQYF. The CDR3, as DNA: TGTGCCGCCCGGGGACAGGAGACTAGCAACAACGAGCAGTACTTC.

This chain joins TRBV27 and TRBJ2-1; D might be TRBD1 (6 bases). Between the trimmed V and J ends, which lost 2 bases and 5 bases, there was a span of 10 bases. The CDR3 runs 14 residues. Germline V lookup: CDR1 MNHEY, CDR2 SMNVEV (reference sequence). The CDR3 DNA sequence: TGTGCCAGCAGTTTAGTCAGGGGCCACAATGAGCAGTTCTTC. This codes for CASSLVRGHNEQFF.